This is a list of T cell receptor beta chains from one sample in a study of beta chain features in type 1 diabetes. Produced via immunoSEQ multiplex PCR; TCRdb's table is partial and in-frame only. The sample carries 900,000 or so clones, around a sixth recorded once. The sequenced sample consisted of naive CD4+ T cells from blood. These receptors originate from a woman aged 18-29 years in good health. The CDR3 runs from the conserved cysteine through the conserved F or W. The D gene is left open where the match is weak. Clone size is not always given. Where it is, it says once, few, many or a class for expanded clones.

d_call clone_size j_call v_call cdr3_nt cdr3_aa
TRBD1 - TRBJ2-5 TRBV7-3 TGTGCCAGCAGCTTAAACGGACAGGGGGCTCGGGAGACCCAGTACTTC CASSLNGQGARETQYF
- - TRBJ2-2 TRBV6-5 TGTGCCAGCAGTTACAAGATCCCAGCGACCGGGGAGCTGTTTTTT CASSYKIPATGELFF
TRBD2 few TRBJ2-3 TRBV10-3 TGTGCCATGTCGGGACTAGCGGGAGGGGCGACGCAGTATTTT CAMSGLAGGATQYF
- - TRBJ2-7 TRBV15 TGTGCCACCAGCAGAGATCACCCCTACGAGCAGTACTTC CATSRDHPYEQYF
TRBD2 few TRBJ2-2 TRBV10-3 TGTGCCATCAGTATTACTAGCGGGAGGACAAGCACCGGGGAGCTGTTTTTT CAISITSGRTSTGELFF
TRBD1 few TRBJ2-7 TRBV15 TGTGCCACCAGCAGGACACAGGGGGGCTCCTACGAGCAGTACTTC CATSRTQGGSYEQYF
- few TRBJ2-2 TRBV5-1 TGCGCCAGCAGCTTGGAAGGGCAAAACACCGGGGAGCTGTTTTTT CASSLEGQNTGELFF
- - TRBJ1-5 TRBV19 TGTGCCAGTAGTATCGTTCAGAACAATCAGCCCCAGCATTTT CASSIVQNNQPQHF
- few TRBJ2-1 TRBV5-4 TGTGCCAGCAGCTGGCCCGGGAACAATGAGCAGTTCTTC CASSWPGNNEQFF
- once TRBJ2-2 TRBV18 TGTGCCAGCTCACCACCGGGGAATAGACTAACCGGGGAGCTGTTTTTT CASSPPGNRLTGELFF
- - TRBJ2-2 TRBV4-3 TGCGCCAGCAGCCAAGTTCTCAAAACCGGGGAGCTGTTTTTT CASSQVLKTGELFF
TRBD1 - TRBJ2-7 TRBV5-4 TGTGCCAGCAGCTTGGTGGGACAGGGGAAAGAGCAGTACTTC CASSLVGQGKEQYF
- - TRBJ2-4 TRBV28 TGTGCCAGCATCCCCTCCCGTGGTTCGGGGATAGCCGGCATTCAGTACTTC CASIPSRGSGIAGIQYF
TRBD1 - TRBJ1-1 TRBV2 TGTGCCAGCACTCCGACAGGGTTGGCTGAAGCTTTCTTT CASTPTGLAEAFF
- few TRBJ2-7 TRBV6-5 TGTGCCAGCAGTTACTCGGCAGGGTCCGGCTACGAGCAGTACTTC CASSYSAGSGYEQYF
- few TRBJ1-2 TRBV18 TGTGCCAGCTCACCCTTGGAGATGAATGGCTACACCTTC CASSPLEMNGYTF